Presented here are 29 T cell receptor beta chains from one specimen sequenced in a study of a mutant IDH1 vaccine in newly diagnosed glioma listed by TCRdb under 2021. Antigens of these TCRs are unknown. The sample's time point, from its label and the paper: week 23, last vaccination. A 20-mer mutant IDH1 peptide at 300 micrograms in Montanide made up each vaccine dose, which was injected subcutaneously together with topical imiquimod. Library generation was performed with the immunoSEQ multiplex PCR assay. TCRdb carries this immuneACCESS record with in-frame sequences only. Its versions omit some clonotypes, under half of them owing to an unresolved V gene in the studies checked, with the rest unexplained. This sample has about 65,000 clones in its table, and more than 75% of those were observed once. Of the sample, about 4.1% is held by the ten largest clones. The specimen was PBMCs, collected from a glioma patient whose treatment included an IDH1 peptide vaccine. Receptors were obtained from a man aged 30 to 39 with glioma.

V gene TRBV7-9 combines with J gene TRBJ1-2; a possible D gene is TRBD1 (5 bases). Germline loops: CDR1 SEHNR, CDR2 FQNEAQ (reference sequence). The CDR3 length is 15 residues. V dropped 0 bases and J dropped 7 bases, with 15 bases sitting between them. The CDR3 spells CASSLALTGHFGYTF. The DNA for the CDR3 is TGTGCCAGCAGCTTAGCTCTAACAGGACACTTTGGCTACACCTTC. The full variable domain, rest sourced from reference TRBV7-9 and TRBJ1-2, is DTGVSQNPRHKITKRGQNVTFRCDPISEHNRLYWYRQTLGQGPEFLTYFQNEAQLEKSRLLSDRFSAERPKGSFSTLEIQRTEQGDSAMYLCASSLALTGHFGYTFGSGTRLTVV.

The rearrangement joins TRBV7-6 to TRBJ1-1; D perhaps matches TRBD1 (6 bases). Trimming shortened V by 5 bases and J by 5 bases, and 15 bases separated the two germline ends. The CDR3 totals 14 residues. The germline CDR1 and CDR2 sequences are SGHVS and FNYEAQ. The CDR3 sequence: CASSKGRGRTEAFF. Here the CDR3 DNA reads TGTGCCAGCAGCAAGGGCAGGGGCAGGACTGAAGCTTTCTTT. The full variable domain, its missing parts supplied by reference TRBV7-6 and TRBJ1-1, is GAGVSQSPRYKVTKRGQDVALRCDPISGHVSLYWYRQALGQGPEFLTYFNYEAQQDKSGLPNDRFSAERPEGSISTLTIQRTEQRDSAMYRCASSKGRGRTEAFFGQGTRLTVV.

The genes are TRBV25-1 and TRBJ2-5, with D possibly matching TRBD1 (6 bases). V dropped 1 base and J dropped 2 bases, with 11 bases sitting between them. This CDR3 is 15 amino acids long. Germline CDR1 reads MGHDK; CDR2 reads SYGVNS. The CDR3 loop is CASSELGQIQETQYF. CDR3 in DNA: TGTGCCAGCAGTGAATTAGGACAGATACAAGAGACCCAGTACTTC.

The chain uses TRBV28 and TRBJ1-2; no clear D gene. The V and J ends lost 8 bases and 3 bases respectively, with 7 bases between them. The CDR3 is 11 residues long. From germline, CDR1 is MDHEN and CDR2 SYDVKM. CDR3 sequence (DNA): TGTGCCAGCCGACCGGACTATGGCTACACCTTC. This gives the protein CASRPDYGYTF.

The chain carries TRBV4-1 and TRBJ1-2; D is uncertain. V was pared by 3 bases and J by 7 bases, with 18 bases between. Germline loops: CDR1 MGHRA, CDR2 YSYEKL. This CDR3 contains 15 residues. The CDR3 reads CASSHRRLIEGGYTF. The CDR3 region has the DNA TGCGCCAGCAGCCACCGACGGCTGATCGAAGGTGGCTACACCTTC.

The chain carries TRBV5-1 and TRBJ1-2, with D possibly matching TRBD1 (5 bases). Trimming removed 4 bases from V and 6 bases from J, with 19 bases in between. CDR3 size: 15 residues. Per the germline V gene, CDR1 is SGHRS and CDR2 is YFSETQ. CDR3 DNA sequence: TGCGCCAGCAGCCCGCGGTGGGGAGTGACAGATGGCTACACCTTC. Translation gives CASSPRWGVTDGYTF.

This clone appeared once. The chain uses TRBV28 and TRBJ2-7, with TRBD2 matching 7 bases. Germline V lookup: CDR1 MDHEN, CDR2 SYDVKM. This CDR3 has 14 amino acids. The J segment lost 7 bases and the V segment lost 5 bases, leaving 11 bases of the junction unmatched. For the CDR3, the DNA is TGTGCCAGCAGTCGTGGGACTACCCTTCGGGAGCAGTACTTC. Protein sequence: CASSRGTTLREQYF.

This chain joins TRBV10-3 and TRBJ1-2, with D tentatively TRBD1 (5 bases). There are 14 residues in the CDR3. V lost 2 bases and J 7 bases, leaving 14 bases between the germline ends. Per germline, CDR1 ENHRY and CDR2 SYGVKD. Here the CDR3 reads CAISEGSGGSGYTF. Written as DNA, the CDR3 is TGTGCCATCAGTGAGGGGTCCGGGGGTAGTGGCTACACCTTC.

The chain couples TRBV4-1 to TRBJ1-5; tentative D call: TRBD1 (5 bases). V lost 1 base and J 0 bases, leaving 16 bases between the germline ends. The V gene's germline CDR1 is MGHRA and CDR2 YSYEKL. This CDR3 is 18 amino acids long. CDR3 sequence: CASSQGSGKAASNQPQHF. As DNA, the CDR3 is TGCGCCAGCAGCCAAGGCTCAGGGAAGGCGGCTAGCAATCAGCCCCAGCATTTT.

The chain carries TRBV27 and TRBJ2-1, with TRBD2 matching over 7 bases. The CDR3 length is 14 residues. Germline CDR1 reads MNHEY; CDR2 reads SMNVEV (reference sequence). V was clipped by 5 bases and J by 12 bases; unmatched bases: 13. In nucleotides, the CDR3 is TGTGCCAGCAGTATAAGCGGGGATTCCTGGGGGCAGTTCTTC. Amino acids: CASSISGDSWGQFF.

The chain joins TRBV19 to TRBJ2-1, with D unresolved. The CDR3 contains 13 residues. Germline CDR1 LNHDA, CDR2 SQIVND (reference sequence). Trimming pared 1 base from V and 6 bases from J, leaving 7 bases between. The CDR3 is CASSIVAPNEQFF. CDR3 in DNA: TGTGCCAGTAGTATAGTGGCCCCCAATGAGCAGTTCTTC.

V is TRBV5-4 and J is TRBJ2-3; 7 bases match TRBD2. The CDR3 spans 18 residues. CDR1 SGHNT and CDR2 YYREEE come from the germline V gene (reference sequence). The J segment lost 1 base and the V segment lost 0 bases, leaving 11 bases of the junction unmatched. CDR3 region: CASSLGVIGGGGTDTQYF. The CDR3 nucleotides are TGTGCCAGCAGCTTGGGAGTAATTGGGGGGGGAGGCACAGATACGCAGTATTTT. The full variable domain, rest sourced from reference TRBV5-4 and TRBJ2-3, is ETGVTQSPTHLIKTRGQQVTLRCSSQSGHNTVSWYQQALGQGPQFIFQYYREEENGRGNFPPRFSGLQFPNYSSELNVNALELDDSALYLCASSLGVIGGGGTDTQYFGPGTRLTVL.

V usage is TRBV6-1 and J usage is TRBJ1-2; D might be TRBD1 (6 bases). Germline values: CDR1 MNHNS, CDR2 SASEGT. CDR3 length: 13 residues. Trimming removed 6 bases from V and 2 bases from J, with 10 bases in between. The CDR3 here is CASSQTGNYGYTF. CDR3 DNA sequence: TGTGCCAGCAGCCAGACAGGCAACTATGGCTACACCTTC.

CDR3 DNA: TGTGCCAGCAGTACCAGGGACAGGGGCTCCTACGAGCAGTACTTC. Its protein product is CASSTRDRGSYEQYF. This chain joins TRBV28 and TRBJ2-7; 10 bases match TRBD1. The V segment lost 5 bases and the J segment 0 bases; nucleotides outside the gene matches: 4. Looked up from germline, CDR1 is MDHEN and CDR2 is SYDVKM. The CDR3 has 15 amino acids.

The V gene is TRBV19, the J gene TRBJ1-6; 7 bases match TRBD1. CDR1 is LNHDA and CDR2 is SQIVND in the germline V gene (reference sequence). Trimming took 8 bases from V and 4 from J; bases not matched to a gene: 14. This CDR3 contains 17 residues. In DNA form, the CDR3 reads TGTGCCAGTCGCGGGACAGTGAAAAGATTTTATAATTCACCCCTCCACTTT. Protein: CASRGTVKRFYNSPLHF.

This chain uses TRBV5-6 with TRBJ1-1; D may be TRBD1 (5 bases). V gave up 0 bases and J gave up 5 bases, with 11 bases separating them. This CDR3 spans 14 amino acids. Germline V lookup: CDR1 SGHDT, CDR2 YYEEEE. DNA for the CDR3: TGTGCCAGCAGCTTGGCACAGGTAAAAACTGAAGCTTTCTTT. This sequence encodes CASSLAQVKTEAFF.

V and J are TRBV29-1 and TRBJ1-2; weak D call: TRBD1 (5 bases). V was trimmed by 8 bases and J by 5 bases, leaving 15 bases between them. This CDR3 region has 12 residues. Germline assignment: CDR1 SQVTM and CDR2 ANQGSEA. CDR3 nucleotides: TGCAGCTCCTCACGAGGGGATTATGGCTACACCTTC. Amino acid sequence: CSSSRGDYGYTF.

The chain has TRBV19 and TRBJ1-4; D might be TRBD1 (5 bases). The CDR3 is made up of 15 amino acids. The germline V gene encodes CDR1 LNHDA and CDR2 SQIVND (reference sequence). V lost 6 bases to trimming and J lost 3 bases, with 14 bases between them. CDR3 sequence: CASSRKQAPNEKLFF. CDR3 bases: TGTGCCAGTAGCAGGAAACAGGCTCCTAATGAAAAACTGTTTTTT. Together with reference TRBV19 and TRBJ1-4, the CDR3 gives the full variable domain: DGGITQSPKYLFRKEGQNVTLSCEQNLNHDAMYWYRQDPGQGLRLIYYSQIVNDFQKGDIAEGYSVSREKKESFPLTVTSAQKNPTAFYLCASSRKQAPNEKLFFGSGTQLSVL.

The V call is TRBV5-5, the J call TRBJ1-6, with a weak D call TRBD1 (6 bases). Per germline, CDR1 SGHKS and CDR2 YYEKEE (reference sequence). Trimming removed 2 bases from V and 9 bases from J, with 9 bases in between. The CDR3 has 13 amino acids. The CDR3 region has the DNA TGTGCCAGCAGCTTTGGGGGCATTTCACCCCTCCACTTT. Amino acid sequence: CASSFGGISPLHF.

The chain is built from TRBV7-9 and TRBJ2-7, with 12 bases fitting TRBD2. With V trimmed by 4 bases and J by 3 bases, 10 bases remained unmatched. The germline V gene has CDR1 SEHNR and CDR2 FQNEAQ (reference sequence). The CDR3 spans 17 residues. DNA for the CDR3: TGTGCCAGCAGCTATACCCTAGCGGGGGGGATCTACTACGAGCAGTACTTC. It is translated as CASSYTLAGGIYYEQYF. The full variable domain, with the rest looked up from reference TRBV7-9 and TRBJ2-7, is DTGVSQNPRHKITKRGQNVTFRCDPISEHNRLYWYRQTLGQGPEFLTYFQNEAQLEKSRLLSDRFSAERPKGSFSTLEIQRTEQGDSAMYLCASSYTLAGGIYYEQYFGPGTRLTVT.

The chain links TRBV7-9 to TRBJ2-1; a possible D gene is TRBD2 (5 bases). This CDR3 spans 15 amino acids. V was trimmed by 0 bases and J by 7 bases, leaving 13 bases between them. CDR1 and CDR2 (germline): SEHNR, FQNEAQ (reference sequence). The CDR3 loop reads CASSLARSGQNEQFF. As DNA, the CDR3 is TGTGCCAGCAGCTTAGCTAGGAGCGGTCAGAATGAGCAGTTCTTC.

DNA of the CDR3: TGCGCCAGCAGCCCGCACAGGGGAGAGACCCAGTACTTC. Protein sequence: CASSPHRGETQYF. The V gene is TRBV5-1, the J gene TRBJ2-5; 7 bases are shared with TRBD1. Germline V CDR1 and CDR2: SGHRS, YFSETQ. With 4 bases clipped from V and 4 bases from J, the junction kept 4 bases outside the gene matches. The CDR3 sequence is 13 residues long.

The sample holds a few counts of this clone. The chain recombines TRBV5-6 with TRBJ1-1; the D gene is possibly TRBD1 (6 bases). The CDR3 extends over 17 amino acids. Trimming left V 4 bases short and J 0 bases short, with 19 bases between. Germline CDR1 is SGHDT and CDR2 is YYEEEE. This chain's CDR3 is CASSRGGRANLNTEAFF. The CDR3 nucleotides read TGTGCCAGCAGCCGTGGGGGGCGAGCGAACCTGAACACTGAAGCTTTCTTT.

The chain combines TRBV5-1 with TRBJ1-4, with unresolved D. V shed 2 bases and J shed 4 bases, with 9 bases lying between them. The germline V gene encodes CDR1 SGHRS and CDR2 YFSETQ. The CDR3 loop spans 14 amino acids. The CDR3 spells CASSFNPNNEKLFF. CDR3 DNA: TGCGCCAGCAGCTTTAACCCCAATAATGAAAAACTGTTTTTT. The variable domain in full, completed from reference TRBV5-1 and TRBJ1-4, reads KAGVTQTPRYLIKTRGQQVTLSCSPISGHRSVSWYQQTPGQGLQFLFEYFSETQRNKGNFPGRFSGRQFSNSRSEMNVSTLELGDSALYLCASSFNPNNEKLFFGSGTQLSVL.

This sequence joins TRBV18 and TRBJ1-1; D unresolved. Germline V gene lookup returns CDR1 KGHSH and CDR2 LQKENI. CDR3 length: 14 amino acids. Trimming took 3 bases from V and 1 from J, leaving 9 bases between them. This CDR3 reads CASSPGIRNTEAFF. In nucleotides, the CDR3 is TGTGCCAGCTCACCCGGGATCCGGAACACTGAAGCTTTCTTT.

The rearrangement joins TRBV14 to TRBJ1-6; tentative D call: TRBD1 (6 bases). Between the trimmed V and J ends, which lost 0 bases and 2 bases, there was a span of 8 bases. The CDR3 spans 16 residues. Germline CDR1 is SGHDN and CDR2 is FVKESK. The CDR3 DNA reads as TGTGCCAGCAGCCAAGATGGACAGACCTATAATTCACCCCTCCACTTT. Protein sequence: CASSQDGQTYNSPLHF.

The J gene is TRBJ1-1, the V gene TRBV6-1; TRBD1 agrees at 7 bases. The ends lost 1 base at V and 5 bases at J; junction bases unmatched: 10. The CDR3 covers 16 residues. CDR1 MNHNS and CDR2 SASEGT come from the germline V gene. CDR3 region: CASSEEPTGRKTEAFF. DNA for the CDR3: TGTGCCAGCAGTGAAGAGCCGACAGGGCGGAAAACTGAAGCTTTCTTT.

The chain uses TRBV28 and TRBJ2-1; D not resolved. The V gene lost 6 bases and the J gene lost 9 bases, with 9 bases spanning the gap. The CDR3 loop spans 11 amino acids. Germline values: CDR1 MDHEN, CDR2 SYDVKM. The CDR3 sequence: CASSVAGEQFF. The DNA of the CDR3 is TGTGCCAGCAGCGTGGCCGGTGAGCAGTTCTTC. Looking up the rest from reference TRBV28 and TRBJ2-1 gives the full variable domain: DVKVTQSSRYLVKRTGEKVFLECVQDMDHENMFWYRQDPGLGLRLIYFSYDVKMKEKGDIPEGYSVSREKKERFSLILESASTNQTSMYLCASSVAGEQFFGPGTRLTVL.

The rearrangement joins TRBV7-9 to TRBJ1-1; D is unclear. Trimming took off 1 base at V and 0 bases at J, with 6 bases between the two ends. CDR1 and CDR2 from the germline V gene are SEHNR and FQNEAQ (reference sequence). CDR3 size: 14 residues. The chain's CDR3 is CASSLERLNTEAFF. In DNA form, the CDR3 reads TGTGCCAGCAGCTTAGAACGGTTGAACACTGAAGCTTTCTTT.